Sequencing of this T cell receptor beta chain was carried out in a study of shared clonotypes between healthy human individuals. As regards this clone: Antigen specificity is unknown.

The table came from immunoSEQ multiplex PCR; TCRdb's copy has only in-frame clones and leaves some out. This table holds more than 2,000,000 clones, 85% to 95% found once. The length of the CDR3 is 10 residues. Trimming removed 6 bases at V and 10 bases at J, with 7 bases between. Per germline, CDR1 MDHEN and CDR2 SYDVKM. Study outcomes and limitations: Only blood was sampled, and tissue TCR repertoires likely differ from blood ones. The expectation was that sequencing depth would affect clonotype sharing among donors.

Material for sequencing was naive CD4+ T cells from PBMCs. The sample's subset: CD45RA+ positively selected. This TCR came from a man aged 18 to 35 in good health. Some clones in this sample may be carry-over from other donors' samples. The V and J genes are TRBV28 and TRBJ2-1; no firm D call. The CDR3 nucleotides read TGTGCCAGCAGCTCACCCGAGCAGTTCTTC. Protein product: CASSSPEQFF. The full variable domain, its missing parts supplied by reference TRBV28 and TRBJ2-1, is DVKVTQSSRYLVKRTGEKVFLECVQDMDHENMFWYRQDPGLGLRLIYFSYDVKMKEKGDIPEGYSVSREKKERFSLILESASTNQTSMYLCASSSPEQFFGPGTRLTVL.